This T cell receptor beta chain was recorded in a study of blood T cell repertoires in COVID-19. Whole-study context: Material from acute and convalescent COVID-19 was sourced from the United States, Italy and Spain.

As handled by the study authors: Using reference gene primer amplification, nucleated cell counts were estimated. Clones were read by immunoSEQ multiplex PCR, and TCRdb kept only the in-frame ones, dropping some. The DNA gave D and trimming, while V, J and clone size come from that table. This table has hundreds of thousands of clones, about 88% appearing once. Patients at the Seattle site were enrolled during active infection and followed longitudinally. This CDR3 has 14 amino acids. Germline loops: CDR1 KGHDR, CDR2 SFDVKD. J was trimmed by 7 bases and V by 5 bases; bases with no gene match: 6. Sequencing was performed on peripheral blood. The source of this sequence is a woman aged 70-85 years with COVID-19, enrolled during active disease. This chain connects TRBV24-1 to TRBJ2-1; 8 bases are shared with TRBD2. The CDR3 nucleotides are TGTGCCACCAGTGTGGCGGGGGGCGTTAATGAGCAGTTCTTC. Protein: CATSVAGGVNEQFF.